A selection of T cell receptor beta chains follows, all from one sample in a study of shared clonotypes between healthy human individuals. TCRdb's table, derived via immunoSEQ multiplex PCR, lists solely in-frame clones and lacks some. The table includes approximately 2,200,000 clones, 90% to 95% detected once. Specimen: naive CD8+ T cells from PBMCs. These receptors were taken from a man in his late teens or twenties in good health. Some clones in this sample may be carry-over from other donors' samples. The CDR3 runs from the conserved cysteine through the conserved F or W.

V gene	J gene	CDR3 protein
TRBV9	TRBJ2-1	CASSLTPDLPYNEQFF
TRBV4-3	TRBJ2-5	CASSARTSGFQETQYF
TRBV27	TRBJ1-5	CASSLGRGSNQPQHF
TRBV6-5	TRBJ2-2	CASSYSMGENTGELFF
TRBV16	TRBJ2-5	CASSQGGGETQYF
TRBV29-1	TRBJ2-3	CSGLTSVLYTDTQYF
TRBV28	TRBJ2-4	CASSLRNTKNIQYF
TRBV9	TRBJ2-2	CASSAPINTGELFF
TRBV4-1	TRBJ2-7	CASSQGDNIYYEQYF
TRBV10-3	TRBJ2-5	CAISGGPGGGRETQYF
TRBV27	TRBJ2-3	CASSPSVGEMEDTQYF
TRBV27	TRBJ2-7	CASATEREGLGAEQYF
TRBV14	TRBJ2-1	CASSHRYNEQFF
TRBV9	TRBJ2-1	CASSASGGVRNEQFF
TRBV6-1	TRBJ1-2	CASSDWRVGYGYTF
TRBV6-1	TRBJ2-1	CASRATPHSYNEQFF
TRBV9	TRBJ2-1	CASSAAGTSRNEQFF
TRBV7-6	TRBJ2-7	CASSLSGGSSHEQYF
TRBV27	TRBJ1-5	CASSLSVNQPQHF
TRBV6-6	TRBJ2-7	CASTDSSGYEQYF
TRBV9	TRBJ2-6	CASSSGISGANVLTF
TRBV27	TRBJ2-2	CASSLQLGRLTGELFF
TRBV7-9	TRBJ2-7	CASSLTQGGEQYF
TRBV7-2	TRBJ1-1	CASSSRQGDANTEAFF
TRBV2	TRBJ1-5	CASSDVTGDEPQHF
TRBV19	TRBJ1-2	CASSISRALGCTF
TRBV29-1	TRBJ1-2	CSVVTSRGYTF
TRBV6-5	TRBJ1-4	CASKGGANEKLFF
TRBV5-8	TRBJ1-2	CASSPWTGVLGYTF
TRBV9	TRBJ2-7	CASSVGGGPHYEQYF
TRBV30	TRBJ1-4	CAWSVGAGRWRKLFF
TRBV18	TRBJ1-2	CASSPEHRNYGYTF
TRBV28	TRBJ1-5	CASSWGNQPQHF